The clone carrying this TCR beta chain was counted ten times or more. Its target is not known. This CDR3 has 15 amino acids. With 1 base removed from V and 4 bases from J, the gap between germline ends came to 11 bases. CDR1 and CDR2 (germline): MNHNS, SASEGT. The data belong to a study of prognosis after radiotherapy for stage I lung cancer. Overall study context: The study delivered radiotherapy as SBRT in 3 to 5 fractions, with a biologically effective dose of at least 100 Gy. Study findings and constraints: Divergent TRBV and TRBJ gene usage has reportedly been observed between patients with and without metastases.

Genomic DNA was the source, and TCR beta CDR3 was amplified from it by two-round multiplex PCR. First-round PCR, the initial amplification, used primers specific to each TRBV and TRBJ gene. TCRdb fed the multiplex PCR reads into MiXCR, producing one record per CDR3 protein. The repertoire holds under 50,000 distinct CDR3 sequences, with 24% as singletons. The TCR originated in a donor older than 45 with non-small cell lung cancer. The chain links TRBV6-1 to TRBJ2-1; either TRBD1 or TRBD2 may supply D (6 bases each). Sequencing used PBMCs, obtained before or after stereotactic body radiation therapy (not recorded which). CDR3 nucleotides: TGTGCCAGCAGTGAAGGGGGGGCCGGATACAATGAGCAGTTCTTC. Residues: CASSEGGAGYNEQFF.